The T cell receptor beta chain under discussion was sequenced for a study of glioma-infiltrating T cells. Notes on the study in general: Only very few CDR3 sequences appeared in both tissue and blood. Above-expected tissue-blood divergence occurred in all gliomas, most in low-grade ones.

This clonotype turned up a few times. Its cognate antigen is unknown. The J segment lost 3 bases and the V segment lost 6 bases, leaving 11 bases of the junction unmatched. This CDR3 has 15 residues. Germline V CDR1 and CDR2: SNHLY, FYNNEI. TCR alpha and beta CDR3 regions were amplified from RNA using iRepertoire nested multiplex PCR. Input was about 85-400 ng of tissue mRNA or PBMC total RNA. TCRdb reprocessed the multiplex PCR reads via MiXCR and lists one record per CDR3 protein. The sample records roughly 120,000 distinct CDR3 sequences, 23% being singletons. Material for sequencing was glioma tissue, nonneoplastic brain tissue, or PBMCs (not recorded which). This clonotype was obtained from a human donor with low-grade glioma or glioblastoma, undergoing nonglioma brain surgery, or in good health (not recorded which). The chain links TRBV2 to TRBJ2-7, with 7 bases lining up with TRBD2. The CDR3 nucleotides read TGTGCCAGCAGCTCCGGACTAGTCAAAGGCTACGAGCAGTACTTC. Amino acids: CASSSGLVKGYEQYF.